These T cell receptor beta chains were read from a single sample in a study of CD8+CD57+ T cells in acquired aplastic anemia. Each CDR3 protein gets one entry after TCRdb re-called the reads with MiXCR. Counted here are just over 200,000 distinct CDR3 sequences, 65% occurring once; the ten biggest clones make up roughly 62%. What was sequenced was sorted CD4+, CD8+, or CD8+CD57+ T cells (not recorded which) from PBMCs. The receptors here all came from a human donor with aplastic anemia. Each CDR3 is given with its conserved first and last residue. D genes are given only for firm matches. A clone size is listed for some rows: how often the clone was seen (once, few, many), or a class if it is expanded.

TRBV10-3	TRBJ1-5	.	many	TGTGCCATCAGTGAGCTGGGACTACGTCAGCCCCAGCATTTT	CAISELGLRQPQHF
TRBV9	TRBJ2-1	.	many	TGTGCCAGCAGCGTAGAGGTAGCGAGTGTCTACAATGAGCAGTTCTTC	CASSVEVASVYNEQFF
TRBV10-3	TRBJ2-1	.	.	TGTGCCATCAGTGATCGCGCTGAGCAGTTCTTC	CAISDRAEQFF
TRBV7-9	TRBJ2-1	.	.	TGTGCCAGCAGCTTCGCGAATGCCGTGGAGCAGTTCTTC	CASSFANAVEQFF
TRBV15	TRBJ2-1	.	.	TGTGCCACCAGCAGCTCCTCGGGCCCCGTCCAGTTCTTC	CATSSSSGPVQFF
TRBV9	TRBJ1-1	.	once	TGTGCCAGCAGCGTAAGGGGCACTGAAGCTTTCTTT	CASSVRGTEAFF
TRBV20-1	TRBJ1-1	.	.	TGCAGTGCTAGAGATCTTAACAGGCCGTCCCACACTGAAGCTTTCTTT	CSARDLNRPSHTEAFF
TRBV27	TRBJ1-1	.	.	TGTGCCAGCAGTTTATCCTTCCATAGTAAAGTTGAAGCTTTCTTT	CASSLSFHSKVEAFF
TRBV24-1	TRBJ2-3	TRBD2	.	TGTGCCACCAGTGCCTGGGAGGGAGGCACAGATACGCAGTATTTT	CATSAWEGGTDTQYF
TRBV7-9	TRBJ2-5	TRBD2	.	TGTGCCAGCAGCTCGACTAGCCCTGTAGAGACCCAGTACTTC	CASSSTSPVETQYF
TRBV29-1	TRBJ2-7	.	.	TGCAGCGTTGAAGGGCAGGGGAATGCCGAGCAGTACTTC	CSVEGQGNAEQYF
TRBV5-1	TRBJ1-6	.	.	TGCGCCAGCAGCTTGGAGGGATCTCCTTCACCCCTCCACTTT	CASSLEGSPSPLHF
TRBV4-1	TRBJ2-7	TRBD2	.	TGCGCCAGCAGCCCCCCTAGCGGGGGTAAGGAGCAGTACTTC	CASSPPSGGKEQYF
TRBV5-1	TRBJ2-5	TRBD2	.	TGCGCCAGCAGCTTTCGGGGGACTAGCGGGAGGGCCGGGGAGACCCAGTACTTC	CASSFRGTSGRAGETQYF
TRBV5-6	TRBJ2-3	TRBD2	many	TGTGCCAGCAGCTCCTGGACTAGCGGGGTCCCAGATACGCAGTATTTT	CASSSWTSGVPDTQYF
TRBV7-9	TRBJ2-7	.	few	TGTGCCAGCAGCTTTCGGGGTGCCTACGAGCAGTACTTC	CASSFRGAYEQYF
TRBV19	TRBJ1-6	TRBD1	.	TGTGCCAGTAGTATCGGACAGGTTTACAATTCACCCCTCCACTTT	CASSIGQVYNSPLHF
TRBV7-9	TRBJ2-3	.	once	TGTGCCAGCAGCTTTGGGCCAAGGGATACAGATACGCAGTATTTT	CASSFGPRDTDTQYF
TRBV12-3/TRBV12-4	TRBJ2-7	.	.	TGTGCCAGCAGTTTAATAGGGCAGGCCGAGCAGTACTTC	CASSLIGQAEQYF
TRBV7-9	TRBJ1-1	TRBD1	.	TGTGCCAGCAGCCCCTCCGGGACAGGGGGCACTGAAGCTTTCTTT	CASSPSGTGGTEAFF
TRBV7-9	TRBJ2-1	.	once	TGTGCCAGCAGCCCCCGGGCGGGGAGCTCCTACAATGAGCAGTTCTTC	CASSPRAGSSYNEQFF
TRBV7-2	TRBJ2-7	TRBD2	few	TGTGCCAGCAGCTTAGCCGGCGGGAGATCCTACGAGCAGTACTTC	CASSLAGGRSYEQYF
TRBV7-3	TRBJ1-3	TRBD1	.	TGTGCCAGCAGCGCCGGGACAGGGGGCTATTCTGGAAACACCATACATTTT	CASSAGTGGYSGNTIHF
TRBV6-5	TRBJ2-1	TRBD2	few	TGTGCCAGCAGTTACTTCACTAGCGGGGTTTACAATGAGCAGTTCTTC	CASSYFTSGVYNEQFF
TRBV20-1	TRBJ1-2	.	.	TGCAGTGCTAGAGAGACACCTAACTATGGCTACACCTTC	CSARETPNYGYTF
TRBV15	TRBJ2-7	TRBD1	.	TGTGCCACCAGCAGAGATCTGGACAGGGGAACCTCCTACGAGCAGTACTTC	CATSRDLDRGTSYEQYF
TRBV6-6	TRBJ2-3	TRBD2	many	TGTGCCAGCAGTCCCCTGGGGCTAGCGGGTAGCACAGATACGCAGTATTTT	CASSPLGLAGSTDTQYF
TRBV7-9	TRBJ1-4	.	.	TGTGCCAGCAGACCATGGGCCCTTAATGAAAAACTGTTTTTT	CASRPWALNEKLFF
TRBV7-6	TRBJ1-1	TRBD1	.	TGTGCCAGCAGCAGTCGGGACAGCGGGAACACTGAAGCTTTCTTT	CASSSRDSGNTEAFF
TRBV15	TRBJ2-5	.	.	TGTGCCACCAGCAGAGACGGGACTTTACAAGAGACCCAGTACTTC	CATSRDGTLQETQYF
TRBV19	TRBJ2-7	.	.	TGTGCCTGGCAGGTGGGGCAGCTTTACGAGCAGTACTTC	CAWQVGQLYEQYF
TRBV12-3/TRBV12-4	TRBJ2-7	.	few	TGTGCCAGCAGCCACGGGACAATCAGCTCCTACGAGCAGTACTTC	CASSHGTISSYEQYF
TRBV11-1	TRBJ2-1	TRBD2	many	TGTGCCAGCAGGCACACCGGGACTAGTATCTCGTCCCGTCACAATGAGCAGTTCTTC	CASRHTGTSISSRHNEQFF
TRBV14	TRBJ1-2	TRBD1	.	TGTGCCAGCAGCCTCAAACCTACAGGGGGCGATTATGGCTACACCTTC	CASSLKPTGGDYGYTF
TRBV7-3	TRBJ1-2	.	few	TGTGCCAGCAGCCCCGACAGTAACTATGGCTACACCTTC	CASSPDSNYGYTF
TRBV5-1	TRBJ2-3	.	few	TGCGCCAGCAGCTTACAGGCCACTAGCACAGATACGCAGTATTTT	CASSLQATSTDTQYF
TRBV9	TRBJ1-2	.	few	TGTGCCAGCAGCGGAGGGAGGGAGGACTATGGCTACACCTTC	CASSGGREDYGYTF
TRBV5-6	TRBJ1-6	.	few	TGTGCCAGCAGCTTAGCGGGGCGGAATTCTAATTCACCCCTCCACTTT	CASSLAGRNSNSPLHF